This T cell receptor beta chain comes out of a study of human T cells and chemical hapten exposure. Study-level points and caveats: Expanded TCRs showed more large CDR3 clusters than pre-sensitization or healthy control sets.

TCRdb analysed the RACE reads with MiXCR anew, one entry per CDR3 protein. The sample contains tens of thousands of distinct CDR3 sequences, about 10% of which appear only once. This clonotype appeared a few times. Its antigen remains unknown. This CDR3 region has 15 residues. V was trimmed by 7 bases and J by 6 bases, leaving 21 bases between them. Per germline, CDR1 MNHEY and CDR2 SVGAGI. Time point here: pre-sensitization, week 0. The treatment is: therapeutic diphenylcyclopropenone sensitization with weekly scalp DPC. Those who donated were patients with alopecia, 18 to 70 years of age, and suitable for DPC.

The material was whole blood, obtained in connection with sensitization to the hapten diphenylcyclopropenone (DPC). The clonotype comes from a woman aged 45-65 years with alopecia areata. Some clones in this sample may be carry-over from other donors' samples. The J gene is TRBJ1-2, the V gene TRBV6-5; TRBD1 might be the D (5 bases). CDR3 sequence (DNA): TGTGCCAGCACCAGAACGGGGGGAGCCCCTAATGGCTACACCTTC. Translating it yields CASTRTGGAPNGYTF.